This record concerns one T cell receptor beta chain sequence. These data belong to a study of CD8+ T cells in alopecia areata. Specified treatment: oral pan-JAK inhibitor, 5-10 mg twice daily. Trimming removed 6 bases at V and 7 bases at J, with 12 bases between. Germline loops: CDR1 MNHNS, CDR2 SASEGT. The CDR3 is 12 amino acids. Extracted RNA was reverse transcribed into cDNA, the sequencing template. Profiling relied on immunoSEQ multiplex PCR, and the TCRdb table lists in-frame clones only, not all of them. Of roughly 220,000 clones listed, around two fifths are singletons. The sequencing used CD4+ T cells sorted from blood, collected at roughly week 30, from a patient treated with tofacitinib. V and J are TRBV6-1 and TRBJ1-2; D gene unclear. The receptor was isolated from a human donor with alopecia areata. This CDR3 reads CASRTPLPGYTF. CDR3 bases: TGTGCCAGCAGGACACCACTTCCTGGCTACACCTTC.